This TCR beta chain was observed in a study of blood T cell repertoires in COVID-19. Study as a whole: Whether acute or convalescent, the COVID-19 samples came from the United States, Italy and Spain.

V lost 0 bases and J 4 bases, leaving 9 bases between the germline ends. This CDR3 region has 14 residues. Germline V CDR1 and CDR2: SGHTA, FQGNSA. Here immunoSEQ multiplex PCR was the method, and the copy in TCRdb shows in-frame clones only, minus some. There are approximately 120,000 clones in the sample; 65% to 90% occur only once, and approximately 6.6% lies in the top ten. This chain connects TRBV7-2 to TRBJ1-2; no reliable D call. Input material: peripheral blood. This clonotype was sampled from an older man with active or convalescent COVID-19. DNA of the CDR3: TGTGCCAGCAGCTTAGCCGGGTCGAGCTATGGCTACACCTTC. This gives the protein CASSLAGSSYGYTF.